The 9 T cell receptor beta chains below were found in one sample sequenced in a study of CD8 T cells in ankylosing spondylitis. Each CDR3 protein is one row after TCRdb ran MiXCR on the 5' RACE reads. The sample comprises about 200,000 distinct CDR3 sequences, roughly 13% of which are singletons, and approximately 17% rests with the top ten. The sample taken for sequencing was blood, either unsorted or a sorted T cell fraction (not recorded which). The receptors derive from a male donor with ankylosing spondylitis or in good health (not recorded which).

V is TRBV7-9 and J is TRBJ2-7; 9 bases fit TRBD1. CDR1 SEHNR and CDR2 FQNEAQ come from the germline V gene (reference sequence). CDR3 length: 13 residues. The ends lost 5 bases at V and 5 bases at J; junction bases unmatched: 4. The DNA for the CDR3 is TGTGCCAGCAGCCCGACAGGGGGACACGAGCAGTACTTC. Translating it yields CASSPTGGHEQYF.

The chain links TRBV7-9 to TRBJ1-1; 9 nucleotides line up with TRBD1. In germline, CDR1 is SEHNR, CDR2 FQNEAQ (reference sequence). The CDR3 runs 15 residues. After removal of 4 bases from V and 5 bases from J, the junction contained 8 bases not matched to a gene. CDR3 protein: CASSSNRGLWTEAFF. DNA for the CDR3: TGTGCCAGCAGCTCCAACAGGGGGCTGTGGACTGAAGCTTTCTTT.

This clonotype was seen many times. The chain combines TRBV12-3 or TRBV12-4 with TRBJ2-3, with D tentatively TRBD1 (5 bases). The CDR3 contains 16 residues. V lost 5 bases, J lost 1 base, and 16 bases lay in between. The CDR3 nucleotides read TGTGCCAGCAGTGCCCCCAGGGATTACGGCACAGATACGCAGTATTTT. Translation: CASSAPRDYGTDTQYF.

V gene TRBV20-1 combines with J gene TRBJ1-2, with D hard to call. This CDR3 is built from 15 residues. Trimming left V 0 bases short and J 4 bases short, with 15 bases between. Germline V gene data show CDR1 as DFQATT and CDR2 as SNEGSKA (reference sequence). CDR3 amino acids: CSARDPPGWAYGYTF. The CDR3 DNA reads TGCAGTGCTAGAGATCCCCCGGGGTGGGCCTATGGCTACACCTTC.

This clonotype was recorded a few times. CDR3 residues: CASSPGQYFSGANVLTF. CDR3 bases: TGTGCCAGCAGTCCGGGACAGTACTTCTCTGGGGCCAACGTCCTGACTTTC. V usage is TRBV27 and J usage is TRBJ2-6; TRBD1 matches at 7 bases. Germline V gene data show CDR1 as MNHEY and CDR2 as SMNVEV (reference sequence). The CDR3 has 17 amino acids. With 5 bases clipped from V and 0 bases from J, the junction kept 7 bases outside the gene matches.

This clonotype was counted ten times or more. The V and J genes are TRBV2 and TRBJ2-1; no reliable D call. In germline, CDR1 is SNHLY, CDR2 FYNNEI. Trimming shortened V by 2 bases and J by 8 bases, and 10 bases separated the two germline ends. This CDR3 region has 13 residues. The CDR3 bases are TGTGCCAGCAGTGAAACTCAAGTCGATGAGCAGTTCTTC. This encodes CASSETQVDEQFF.

A word on this clonotype: One junction end disagrees with the germline gene, perhaps due to a read error. The chain links TRBV5-6 to TRBJ2-5; possibly TRBD2 for D (6 bases). Per the germline V gene, CDR1 is SGHDT and CDR2 is YYEEEE. The CDR3 has 11 amino acids. The CDR3 DNA reads as TGTGCCAGCAGGTTGGGGGGGACCCAGTACTTC. Encoded protein: CASRLGGTQYF.

The rearrangement links TRBV20-1 to TRBJ1-1; D gene unclear. Per the germline V gene, CDR1 is DFQATT and CDR2 is SNEGSKA (reference sequence). The CDR3 spans 10 residues. V was shortened by 5 bases and J by 14 bases, with 15 bases between the two germline ends. For the CDR3, the DNA is TGCAGTGCTTCCCACCCAACCACGTTCTTT. Translated: CSASHPTTFF.

V gene TRBV7-9 combines with J gene TRBJ2-7; TRBD1 or TRBD2 may be the D gene (6 bases each). Trimming pared 6 bases from V and 0 bases from J, leaving 9 bases between. The CDR3 has 13 residues. Germline values: CDR1 SEHNR, CDR2 FQNEAQ (reference sequence). The CDR3 loop reads CASRGGPSYEQYF. CDR3 bases: TGTGCCAGCAGGGGGGGCCCCTCCTACGAGCAGTACTTC.